Listed here is a single TCR beta chain. The data are from a study of OX40 agonist ivuxolimab in advanced cancers. Study context: Patients were roughly 81% male with ages roughly 20 to 85, mean approximately 58. Participants could have had prior anti-PD-1, anti-PD-L1 or anti-CTLA-4 therapy, and approximately 37% had some.

The method was immunoSEQ multiplex PCR; TCRdb's version includes in-frame clones alone and lacks a portion of them. The sample has about 62,000 clones, approximately 86% seen once. Germline V gene lookup returns CDR1 SGDLS and CDR2 YYNGEE. The V gene lost 0 bases and the J gene lost 4 bases, with 13 bases spanning the gap. CDR3 length: 15 residues. The clonotype comes from an adult with an advanced solid tumor such as melanoma, head and neck, liver or kidney cancer. V gene TRBV9 combines with J gene TRBJ2-5, with D perhaps assigned TRBD1 or TRBD2 (5 bases each). This specimen was CD4+ or CD8+ T cells sorted from blood, taken in a trial of the OX40 agonist ivuxolimab. The CDR3 DNA is TGTGCCAGCAGCGTAGTAACCGGGACGGGAGAGACCCAGTACTTC. It translates to CASSVVTGTGETQYF.